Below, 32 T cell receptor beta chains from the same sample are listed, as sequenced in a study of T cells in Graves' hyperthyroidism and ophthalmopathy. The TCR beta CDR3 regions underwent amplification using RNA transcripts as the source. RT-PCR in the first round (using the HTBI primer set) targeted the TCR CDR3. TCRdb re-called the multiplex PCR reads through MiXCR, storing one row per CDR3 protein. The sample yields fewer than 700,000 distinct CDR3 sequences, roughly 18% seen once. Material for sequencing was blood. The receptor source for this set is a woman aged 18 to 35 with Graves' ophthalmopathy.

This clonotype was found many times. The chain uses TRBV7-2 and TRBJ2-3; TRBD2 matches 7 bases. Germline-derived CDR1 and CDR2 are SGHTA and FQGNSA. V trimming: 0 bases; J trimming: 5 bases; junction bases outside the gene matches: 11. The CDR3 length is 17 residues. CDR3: CASSLAVSAGVRDTQYF. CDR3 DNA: TGTGCCAGCAGCTTAGCGGTATCGGCGGGAGTAAGAGATACGCAGTATTTT.

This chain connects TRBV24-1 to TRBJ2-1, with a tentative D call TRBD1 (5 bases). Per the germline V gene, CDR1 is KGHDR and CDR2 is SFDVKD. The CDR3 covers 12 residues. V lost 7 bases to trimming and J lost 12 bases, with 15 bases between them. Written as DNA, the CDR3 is TGTGCCACCAGCCTCACAGGTCATGGGCAGTTCTTC. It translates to CATSLTGHGQFF.

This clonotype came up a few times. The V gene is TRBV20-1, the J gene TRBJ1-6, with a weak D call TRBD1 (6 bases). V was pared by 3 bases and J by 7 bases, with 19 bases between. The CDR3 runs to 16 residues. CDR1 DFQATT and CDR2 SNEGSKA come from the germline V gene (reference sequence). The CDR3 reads CSASRQPGQGNSPLHF. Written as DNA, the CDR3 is TGCAGTGCTAGCCGACAACCGGGACAAGGAAATTCACCCCTCCACTTT.

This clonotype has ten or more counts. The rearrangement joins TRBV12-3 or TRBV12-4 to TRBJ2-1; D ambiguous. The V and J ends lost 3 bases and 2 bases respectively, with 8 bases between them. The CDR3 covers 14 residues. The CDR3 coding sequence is TGTGCCAGCAGTTTTGAGGAGACCTACAATGAGCAGTTCTTC. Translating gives CASSFEETYNEQFF.

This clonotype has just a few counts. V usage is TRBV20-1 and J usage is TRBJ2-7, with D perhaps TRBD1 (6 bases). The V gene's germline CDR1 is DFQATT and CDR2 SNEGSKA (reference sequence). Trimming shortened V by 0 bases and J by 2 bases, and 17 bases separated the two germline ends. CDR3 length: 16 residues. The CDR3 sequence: CSARDRMAGVPYEQYF. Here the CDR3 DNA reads TGCAGTGCTAGAGATCGGATGGCAGGGGTTCCCTACGAGCAGTACTTC.

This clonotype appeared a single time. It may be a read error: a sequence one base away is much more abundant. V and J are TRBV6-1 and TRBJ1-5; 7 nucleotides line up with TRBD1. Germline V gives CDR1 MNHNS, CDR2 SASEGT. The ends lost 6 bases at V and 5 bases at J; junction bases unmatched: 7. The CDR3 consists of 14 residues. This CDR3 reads CASSGTRGDQPQHF. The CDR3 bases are TGTGCCAGCAGCGGAACCAGGGGGGATCAGCCCCAGCATTTT.

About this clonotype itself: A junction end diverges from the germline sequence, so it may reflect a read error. The CDR3 DNA sequence: TGTGCCAGCAGCTCCTGGTCGAGGACAGGGGATCCCGGGGAGCTGCTTTTT. This gives the protein CASSSWSRTGDPGELLF. This chain links TRBV11-2 with TRBJ2-2, with 9 nucleotides matching TRBD1. This CDR3 is built from 17 residues. Per the germline V gene, CDR1 is SGHAT and CDR2 is FQNNGV. Full variable domain (outside the CDR3, taken from reference TRBV11-2 and TRBJ2-2): EAGVAQSPRYKIIEKRQSVAFWCNPISGHATLYWYQQILGQGPKLLIQFQNNGVVDDSQLPKDRFSAERLKGVDSTLKIQPAKLEDSAVYLCASSSWSRTGDPGELLFGEGSRLTVL.

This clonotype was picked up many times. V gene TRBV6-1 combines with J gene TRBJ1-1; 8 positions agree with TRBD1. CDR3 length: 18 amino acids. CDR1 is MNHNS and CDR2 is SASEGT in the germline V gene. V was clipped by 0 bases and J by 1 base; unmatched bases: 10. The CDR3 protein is CASSEAGDRQVSNTEAFF. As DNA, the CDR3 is TGTGCCAGCAGTGAAGCGGGGGACAGGCAGGTTTCGAACACTGAAGCTTTCTTT.

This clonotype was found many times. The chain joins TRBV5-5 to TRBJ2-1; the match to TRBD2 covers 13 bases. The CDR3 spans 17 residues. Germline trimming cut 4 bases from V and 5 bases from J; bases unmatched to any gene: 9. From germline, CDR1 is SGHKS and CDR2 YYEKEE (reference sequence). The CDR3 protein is CASSPGLAGISHNEQFF. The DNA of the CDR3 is TGTGCCAGCAGCCCGGGACTAGCGGGAATCAGCCACAATGAGCAGTTCTTC. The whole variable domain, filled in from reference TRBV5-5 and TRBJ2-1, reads DAGVTQSPTHLIKTRGQQVTLRCSPISGHKSVSWYQQVLGQGPQFIFQYYEKEERGRGNFPDRFSARQFPNYSSELNVNALLLGDSALYLCASSPGLAGISHNEQFFGPGTRLTVL.

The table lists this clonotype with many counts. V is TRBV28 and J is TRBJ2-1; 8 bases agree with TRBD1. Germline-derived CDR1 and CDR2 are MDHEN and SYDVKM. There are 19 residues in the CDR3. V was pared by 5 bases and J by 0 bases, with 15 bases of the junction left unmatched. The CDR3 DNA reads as TGTGCCAGCAGTCAGACAGGGGCGGGCGCCCCAAGCTCCTACAATGAGCAGTTCTTC. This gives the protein CASSQTGAGAPSSYNEQFF.

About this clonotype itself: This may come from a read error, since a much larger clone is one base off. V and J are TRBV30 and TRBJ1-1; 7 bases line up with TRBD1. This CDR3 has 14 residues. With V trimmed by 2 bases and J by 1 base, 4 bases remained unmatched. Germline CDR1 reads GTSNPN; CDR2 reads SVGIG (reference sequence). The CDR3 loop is CAWSQGGSNTEAFF. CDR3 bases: TGTGCCTGGAGTCAGGGGGGGTCGAACACTGAAGCTTTCTTT.

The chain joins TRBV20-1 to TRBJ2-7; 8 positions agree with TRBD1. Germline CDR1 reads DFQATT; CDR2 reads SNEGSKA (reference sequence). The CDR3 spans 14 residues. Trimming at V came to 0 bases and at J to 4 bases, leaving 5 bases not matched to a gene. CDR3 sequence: CSARDPDRDYEQYF. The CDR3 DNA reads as TGCAGTGCTAGAGATCCGGACAGGGATTACGAGCAGTACTTC.

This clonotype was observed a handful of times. For the CDR3, the DNA is TGTGCCTGGAGTACCGGGACAGGGGGTTGGAAACTGTTTTTT. Translating gives CAWSTGTGGWKLFF. The chain employs TRBV30 and TRBJ1-4; 11 nucleotides align to TRBD1. After removal of 2 bases from V and 11 bases from J, the junction contained 7 bases not matched to a gene. The CDR3 is 14 amino acids. Germline V gene data show CDR1 as GTSNPN and CDR2 as SVGIG (reference sequence).

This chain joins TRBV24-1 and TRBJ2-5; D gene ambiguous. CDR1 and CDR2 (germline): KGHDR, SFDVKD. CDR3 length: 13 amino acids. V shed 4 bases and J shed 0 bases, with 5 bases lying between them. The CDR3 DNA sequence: TGTGCCACCAGTGAGGTTTACCAAGAGACCCAGTACTTC. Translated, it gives CATSEVYQETQYF.

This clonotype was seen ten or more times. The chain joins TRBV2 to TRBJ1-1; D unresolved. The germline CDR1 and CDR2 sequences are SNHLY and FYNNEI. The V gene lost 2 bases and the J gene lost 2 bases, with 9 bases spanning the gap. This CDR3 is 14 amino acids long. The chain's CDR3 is CASSEFGFNTEAFF. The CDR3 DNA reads TGTGCCAGCAGTGAATTCGGGTTTAACACTGAAGCTTTCTTT.

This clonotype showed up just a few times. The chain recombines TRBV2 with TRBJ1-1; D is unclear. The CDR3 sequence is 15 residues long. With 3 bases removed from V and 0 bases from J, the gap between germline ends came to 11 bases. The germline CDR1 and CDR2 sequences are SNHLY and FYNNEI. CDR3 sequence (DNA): TGTGCCAGCAGTGAGTGGGCAGCTTTGAACACTGAAGCTTTCTTT. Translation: CASSEWAALNTEAFF.

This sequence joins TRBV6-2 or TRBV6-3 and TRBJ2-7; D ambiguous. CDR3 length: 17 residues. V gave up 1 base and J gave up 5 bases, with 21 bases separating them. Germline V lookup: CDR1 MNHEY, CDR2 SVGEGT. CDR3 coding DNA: TGTGCCAGCAGTTACTTTATGGATCCGGCGAGGATCCACGAGCAGTACTTC. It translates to CASSYFMDPARIHEQYF.

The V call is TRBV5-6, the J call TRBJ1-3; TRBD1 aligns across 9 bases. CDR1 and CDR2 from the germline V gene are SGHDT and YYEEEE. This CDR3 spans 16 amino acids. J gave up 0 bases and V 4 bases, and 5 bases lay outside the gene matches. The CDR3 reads CASSGGTGFSGNTIYF. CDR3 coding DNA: TGTGCCAGCAGCGGCGGGACAGGGTTCTCTGGAAACACCATATATTTT.

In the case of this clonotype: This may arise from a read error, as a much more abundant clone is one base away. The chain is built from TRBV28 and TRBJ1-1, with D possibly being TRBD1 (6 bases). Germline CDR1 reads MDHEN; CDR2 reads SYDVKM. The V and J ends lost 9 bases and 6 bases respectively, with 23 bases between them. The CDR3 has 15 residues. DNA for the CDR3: TGTGCCAGTAAATTAGGCGGGGGGCTTGACGCTGAAGCTTTCTTT. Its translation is CASKLGGGLDAEAFF.

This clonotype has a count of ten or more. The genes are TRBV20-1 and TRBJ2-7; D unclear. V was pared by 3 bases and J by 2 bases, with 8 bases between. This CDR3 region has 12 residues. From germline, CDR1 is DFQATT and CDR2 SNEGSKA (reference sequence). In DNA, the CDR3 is TGCAGTGCTAGCGATCAGACCTACGAGCAGTACTTC. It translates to CSASDQTYEQYF.

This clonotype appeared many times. CDR3 nucleotide sequence: TGTGCCAGCAGTGAACGAGCTAGCGGGGGATTATCGGGGACCCAGTACTTC. It codes for CASSERASGGLSGTQYF. The chain is built from TRBV2 and TRBJ2-5, with TRBD2 matching over 10 bases. This CDR3 region has 17 residues. With 2 bases clipped from V and 7 bases from J, the junction kept 13 bases outside the gene matches. The germline CDR1 and CDR2 sequences are SNHLY and FYNNEI.

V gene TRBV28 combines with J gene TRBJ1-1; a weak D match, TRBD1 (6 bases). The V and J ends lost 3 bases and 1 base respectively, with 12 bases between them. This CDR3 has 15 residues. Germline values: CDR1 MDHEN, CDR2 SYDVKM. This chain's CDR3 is CASSLPEGENTEAFF. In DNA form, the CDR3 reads TGTGCCAGCAGTTTGCCGGAGGGGGAGAACACTGAAGCTTTCTTT.

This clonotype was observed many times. In nucleotides, the CDR3 is TGTGCCAGCAGCCCGGGGACTAGCGGGGGCCTCCAAGAGACCCAGTACTTC. Its protein product is CASSPGTSGGLQETQYF. This sequence joins TRBV11-2 and TRBJ2-5; 14 bases map to TRBD2. The V segment lost 5 bases and the J segment 1 base; nucleotides outside the gene matches: 6. The CDR3 extends over 17 amino acids. Germline lookup yields CDR1 SGHAT and CDR2 FQNNGV.

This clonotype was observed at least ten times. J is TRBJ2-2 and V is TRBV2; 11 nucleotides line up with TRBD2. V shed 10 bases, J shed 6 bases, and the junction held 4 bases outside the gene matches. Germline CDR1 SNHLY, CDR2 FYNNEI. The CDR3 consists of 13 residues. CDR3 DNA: TGTGCCACCTTAGCGGGGGGGCCCGGGGAGCTGTTTTTT. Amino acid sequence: CATLAGGPGELFF.

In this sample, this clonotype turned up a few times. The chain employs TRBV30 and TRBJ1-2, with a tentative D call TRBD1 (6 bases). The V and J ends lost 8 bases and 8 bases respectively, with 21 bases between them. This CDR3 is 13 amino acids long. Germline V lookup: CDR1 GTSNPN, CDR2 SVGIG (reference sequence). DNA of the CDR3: TGTGCCGGGCCGGGCGGGGGGGCCCTGGGCTACACCTTC. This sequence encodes CAGPGGGALGYTF.

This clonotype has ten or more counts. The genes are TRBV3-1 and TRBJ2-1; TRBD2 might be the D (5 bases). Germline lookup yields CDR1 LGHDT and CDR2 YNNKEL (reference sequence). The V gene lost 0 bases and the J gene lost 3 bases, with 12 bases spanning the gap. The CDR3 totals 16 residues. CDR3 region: CASSQEMRDYYNEQFF. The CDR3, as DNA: TGTGCCAGCAGCCAAGAGATGAGGGATTACTACAATGAGCAGTTCTTC.

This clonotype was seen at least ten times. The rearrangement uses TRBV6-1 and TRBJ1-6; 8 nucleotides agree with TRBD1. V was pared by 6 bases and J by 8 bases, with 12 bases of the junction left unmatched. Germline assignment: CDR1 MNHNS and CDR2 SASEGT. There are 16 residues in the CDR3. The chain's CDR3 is CASRLPRDRPDSPLHF. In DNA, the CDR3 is TGTGCCAGCAGACTACCCCGGGACAGGCCAGATTCACCCCTCCACTTT.

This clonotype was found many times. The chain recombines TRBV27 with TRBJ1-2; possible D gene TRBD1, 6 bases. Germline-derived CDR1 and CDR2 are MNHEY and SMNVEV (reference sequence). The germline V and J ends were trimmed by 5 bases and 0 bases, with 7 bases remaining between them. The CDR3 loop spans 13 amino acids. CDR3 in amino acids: CASSGQSNYGYTF. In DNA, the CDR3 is TGTGCCAGCAGTGGACAGTCTAACTATGGCTACACCTTC.

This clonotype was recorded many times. The CDR3 spells CASSLSDRELNEQYF. The CDR3 DNA sequence: TGTGCCAGCAGTTTATCGGACCGGGAGTTAAACGAGCAGTACTTC. J is TRBJ2-7 and V is TRBV28; perhaps TRBD2 as D (6 bases). Looked up from germline, CDR1 is MDHEN and CDR2 is SYDVKM. This CDR3 comprises 15 residues. The V end was cut by 1 base, the J end by 5 bases, with 15 bases between.

The CDR3 DNA reads as TGTGCCAGCAGTGAAGGGGTACTGAACACTGAAGCTTTCTTT. Its translation is CASSEGVLNTEAFF. This chain links TRBV7-2 with TRBJ1-1; D is perhaps TRBD1 (5 bases). V lost 6 bases and J lost 0, with 11 bases in between. The CDR3 runs 14 residues. Germline V gene lookup returns CDR1 SGHTA and CDR2 FQGNSA.

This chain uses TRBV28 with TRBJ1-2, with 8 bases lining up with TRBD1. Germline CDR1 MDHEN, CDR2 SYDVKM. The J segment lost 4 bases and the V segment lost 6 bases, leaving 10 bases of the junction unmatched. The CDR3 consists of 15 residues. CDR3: CASSPLTGVAYGYTF. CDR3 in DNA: TGTGCCAGCAGCCCCTTGACAGGGGTGGCCTATGGCTACACCTTC.

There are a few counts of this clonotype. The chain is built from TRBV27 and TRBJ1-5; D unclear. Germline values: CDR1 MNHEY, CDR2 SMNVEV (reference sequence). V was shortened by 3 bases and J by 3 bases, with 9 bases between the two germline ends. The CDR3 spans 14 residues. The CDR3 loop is CASSFDGVNQPQHF. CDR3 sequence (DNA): TGTGCCAGCAGTTTCGACGGAGTCAATCAGCCCCAGCATTTT.